This TCR beta chain was sequenced for a study of T cell responses to AZD1222 COVID-19 vaccine. Study at large: Recipients boosted at about 4 weeks or about 12 weeks are pooled. Overall study results and limits: Possibly, clonal diversity was underestimated; donors were largely white British and included more females. Only five to seven individuals given AZD1222 were seropositive at baseline. Repertoire samples came only from after the peak T cell response.

Sequencing was performed with immunoSEQ multiplex PCR; in TCRdb, only in-frame clones are kept and a portion is missing. The repertoire has 150,000 or so clones, about 92% of them found once; the top ten carry 1.5% to 2%. Comment on this clone: Its cognate antigen is unknown.

Germline V lookup: CDR1 LNHDA, CDR2 SQIVND (reference sequence). The CDR3 is 15 residues long. With 5 bases removed from V and 0 bases from J, the gap between germline ends came to 11 bases. The chain carries TRBV19 and TRBJ1-3, with D possibly TRBD1 on 5 matching bases. The sequencing here drew on peripheral blood, taken on day 0 of AZD1222 vaccination. The receptor was isolated from an adult in good health. CDR3 sequence (DNA): TGTGCCAGTAGTCGGGACTTAAGCTCTGGAAACACCATATATTTT. It codes for CASSRDLSSGNTIYF.